One sample yielded the 23 T cell receptor beta chains listed below, sequenced in a study of T cells after yellow fever vaccination. MiXCR was run by TCRdb on the 5' RACE reads, yielding one entry per CDR3 protein. The sample lists 60,000 to 95,000 distinct CDR3 sequences, around 7.1% occurring once. Specimen: CD8+ T cells sorted from PBMCs, collected around 10 days after the first yellow fever vaccination. These receptor sequences come from a man younger than 35 who received the YFV17D yellow fever vaccine.

This clonotype was picked up a small number of times. This sequence joins TRBV9 and TRBJ2-2; 7 bases align to TRBD1. Germline V gene sequence: CDR1 SGDLS, CDR2 YYNGEE. V was pared by 4 bases and J by 2 bases, with 11 bases of the junction left unmatched. The CDR3 sequence is 17 residues long. The CDR3, as DNA: TGTGCCAGCAGCCATCGACGGACAGGCGTAAACACCGGGGAGCTGTTTTTT. Protein: CASSHRRTGVNTGELFF.

The chain joins TRBV27 to TRBJ1-1; 7 nucleotides align to TRBD1. Germline CDR1 and CDR2: MNHEY and SMNVEV (reference sequence). V was clipped by 4 bases and J by 4 bases; unmatched bases: 9. This CDR3 is 15 amino acids long. CDR3 bases: TGTGCCAGCAGTTCCAGACAGGGAAGGAGCACTGAAGCTTTCTTT. Amino acid sequence: CASSSRQGRSTEAFF.

The rearrangement joins TRBV4-1 to TRBJ1-6, with D unresolved. Looked up from germline, CDR1 is MGHRA and CDR2 is YSYEKL. The V gene lost 0 bases and the J gene lost 10 bases, with 13 bases spanning the gap. This CDR3 has 15 residues. CDR3 bases: TGCGCCAGCAGCCAAGATCAAAGTTTTGGGTCACCCCTCCACTTT. The encoded protein is CASSQDQSFGSPLHF.

A few counts support this clonotype. This chain connects TRBV2 to TRBJ2-1; unclear D gene. This CDR3 is 13 amino acids long. Germline assignment: CDR1 SNHLY and CDR2 FYNNEI. Trimming stripped 5 bases from V and 0 bases from J, with 5 bases between. The CDR3 reads CASSFSSYNEQFF. The CDR3, as DNA: TGTGCCAGCAGTTTCAGCTCCTACAATGAGCAGTTCTTC.

The rearrangement links TRBV3-1 to TRBJ2-1; D is undetermined. Looked up from germline, CDR1 is LGHDT and CDR2 is YNNKEL (reference sequence). This CDR3 comprises 18 residues. V lost 0 bases, J lost 4 bases, and 19 bases lay in between. Here the CDR3 reads CASSQDRSSFCLYNEQFF. For the CDR3, the DNA is TGTGCCAGCAGCCAAGATCGGTCCAGTTTTTGCCTATACAATGAGCAGTTCTTC.

This clonotype was observed many times. The chain recombines TRBV29-1 with TRBJ2-5; 10 positions match TRBD2. This CDR3 is built from 14 residues. Germline V gives CDR1 SQVTM, CDR2 ANQGSEA. Unmatched junction bases numbered 2, after V lost 0 bases and J lost 4 bases. CDR3 residues: CSVEDIAGGETQYF. The CDR3 bases are TGCAGCGTTGAAGACATAGCGGGGGGAGAGACCCAGTACTTC.

This clonotype came up many times. V gene TRBV29-1 combines with J gene TRBJ1-3; tentative D call: TRBD1 (5 bases). Trimming took 0 bases from V and 0 from J, leaving 6 bases between them. In germline, CDR1 is SQVTM, CDR2 ANQGSEA. CDR3 size: 14 residues. CDR3 loop: CSVEETASGNTIYF. In DNA form, the CDR3 reads TGCAGCGTTGAAGAGACAGCCTCTGGAAACACCATATATTTT.

This clonotype was seen only once. A much more abundant neighbour one base away suggests this may be a read error. The chain carries TRBV12-3 or TRBV12-4 and TRBJ1-6; 10 bases agree with TRBD1. The CDR3 loop spans 14 amino acids. CDR3 sequence (DNA): TGTGCCAGCAGTTGGGGACAGGGGAATTCACTCCTCCACTTT. Encoded protein: CASSWGQGNSLLHF.

A single count supports this clonotype. V usage is TRBV6-1 and J usage is TRBJ2-5; TRBD1 aligns across 7 bases. Germline CDR1 is MNHNS and CDR2 is SASEGT. After removal of 8 bases from V and 4 bases from J, the junction contained 13 bases not matched to a gene. This CDR3 contains 15 residues. The DNA of the CDR3 is TGTGCCAGCGGATGGGACAGCCATACAGGAGAGACCCAGTACTTC. The encoded protein is CASGWDSHTGETQYF.

The J gene is TRBJ2-7, the V gene TRBV3-1; a possible D gene is TRBD2 (6 bases). The CDR3 is 17 residues long. V gave up 11 bases and J gave up 6 bases, with 32 bases separating them. Germline CDR1 LGHDT, CDR2 YNNKEL (reference sequence). DNA for the CDR3: TGTGCCTGCTGCGCCGGACTATCTAGCCCCGTCGGGGTCGAGCAGTACTTC. Translating it yields CACCAGLSSPVGVEQYF.

J is TRBJ1-5 and V is TRBV10-3; D unclear. Germline V lookup: CDR1 ENHRY, CDR2 SYGVKD. V was pared by 2 bases and J by 4 bases, with 3 bases between. This CDR3 has 12 residues. CDR3 sequence (DNA): TGTGCCATCAGTGAGGGTAATCAGCCCCAGCATTTT. This translates into CAISEGNQPQHF.

The chain has TRBV4-2 and TRBJ1-3; 8 bases agree with TRBD1. Per germline, CDR1 LGHNA and CDR2 YNFKEQ. V lost 0 bases, J lost 5 bases, and 9 bases stayed unmatched. The CDR3 covers 17 residues. The CDR3: CASSQDTDAGGRNTIYF. CDR3 DNA sequence: TGTGCCAGCAGCCAAGATACAGACGCAGGGGGCCGAAACACCATATATTTT.

This sequence joins TRBV13 and TRBJ2-7; the match to TRBD1 covers 8 bases. Germline CDR1 and CDR2: PRHDT and FYEKMQ (reference sequence). Trimming at V came to 5 bases and at J to 6 bases, leaving 9 bases not matched to a gene. CDR3 size: 14 residues. The CDR3, as DNA: TGTGCCAGCAGCCCGACAGGGGCCCTGGGCGAGCAGTACGTC. It encodes CASSPTGALGEQYV.

This sequence joins TRBV7-2 and TRBJ2-7; the D is unclear. Deletions cut 5 bases from V and 5 bases from J, with 16 bases between. The CDR3 is made up of 14 amino acids. CDR1 is SGHTA, CDR2 FQGNSA, per germline. This CDR3 reads CASSHAIGTDEQYF. In nucleotides, the CDR3 is TGTGCCAGCAGCCACGCCATCGGAACAGACGAGCAGTACTTC.

This sequence joins TRBV15 and TRBJ2-2; no reliable D call. The CDR3 is 15 amino acids. Germline assignment: CDR1 LNHNV and CDR2 YYDKDF (reference sequence). The V gene lost 4 bases and the J gene lost 0 bases, with 9 bases spanning the gap. The CDR3 sequence: CATSTVTANTGELFF. DNA of the CDR3: TGTGCCACCAGCACGGTGACGGCGAACACCGGGGAGCTGTTTTTT.

This chain connects TRBV21-1 to TRBJ2-5; the table's D gene call, TRBD1, was not cross checked with the DNA. TRBV21-1 represents a pseudogene. This CDR3 comprises 17 residues. CDR3: CASSKSSGGWLRETQYF. For the CDR3, the DNA is TGTGCCAGCAGCAAAAGCTCGGGGGGTTGGTTGCGAGAGACCCAGTACTTC.

This clonotype was seen many times. The chain couples TRBV12-5 to TRBJ1-1; TRBD1 matches at 10 bases. From germline, CDR1 is LGHNT and CDR2 FRNRAP. The CDR3 extends over 14 amino acids. Trimming took 6 bases from V and 5 from J; bases not matched to a gene: 6. Here the CDR3 reads CASGWGTGVTEAFF. CDR3 sequence (DNA): TGTGCTAGTGGATGGGGGACAGGGGTGACTGAAGCTTTCTTT.

This clonotype appeared many times. V is TRBV20-1 and J is TRBJ1-2; the D is unclear. Germline values: CDR1 DFQATT, CDR2 SNEGSKA (reference sequence). The CDR3 sequence is 13 residues long. With 1 base removed from V and 4 bases from J, the gap between germline ends came to 10 bases. The CDR3 protein is CSARVLVSYGYTF. CDR3 DNA: TGCAGTGCTAGAGTGTTAGTAAGCTATGGCTACACCTTC.

At least ten counts were recorded for this clonotype. The V call is TRBV6-1, the J call TRBJ2-6; D is undetermined. Looked up from germline, CDR1 is MNHNS and CDR2 is SASEGT. Trimming removed 6 bases from V and 0 bases from J, with 6 bases in between. The CDR3 runs to 14 residues. The CDR3 sequence: CASRASSGANVLTF. As DNA, the CDR3 is TGTGCCAGCAGAGCGTCCTCTGGGGCCAACGTCCTGACTTTC.

This sequence joins TRBV4-1 and TRBJ1-2, with 9 bases lining up with TRBD1. Germline V gene sequence: CDR1 MGHRA, CDR2 YSYEKL. Germline trimming cut 8 bases from V and 5 bases from J; bases unmatched to any gene: 9. This CDR3 spans 14 amino acids. The CDR3 nucleotides read TGCGCCAGCGGCCTTAAGACAGGGGGTTATGGCTACACCTTC. Protein sequence: CASGLKTGGYGYTF.

This clonotype was detected ten times or more. The chain combines TRBV29-1 with TRBJ2-7; D may be TRBD1 (5 bases). CDR1 SQVTM and CDR2 ANQGSEA come from the germline V gene. V dropped 6 bases and J dropped 0 bases, with 12 bases sitting between them. The CDR3 consists of 13 residues. CDR3 sequence (DNA): TGCAGCGTAGCAACAGGTCGCTCCTACGAGCAGTACTTC. It translates to CSVATGRSYEQYF.

This chain joins TRBV9 and TRBJ1-1; D gene unclear. Germline V gene lookup returns CDR1 SGDLS and CDR2 YYNGEE. Trimming took off 4 bases at V and 1 base at J, with 8 bases between the two ends. The CDR3 is 13 amino acids. CDR3 bases: TGTGCCAGCAGCCTCCGGGGGAACACTGAAGCTTTCTTT. This encodes CASSLRGNTEAFF.

This clonotype was found many times. The chain combines TRBV4-1 with TRBJ2-3; perhaps TRBD2 as D (6 bases). Germline-derived CDR1 and CDR2 are MGHRA and YSYEKL. The length of the CDR3 is 15 residues. V shed 4 bases and J shed 4 bases, with 15 bases lying between them. Here the CDR3 reads CASSRLEYAADTQYF. CDR3 DNA sequence: TGCGCCAGCAGCCGACTAGAGTACGCGGCAGATACGCAGTATTTT.